This TCR beta chain was identified during a study of blood T cell repertoires in COVID-19. Overall study: Spain, Italy and the United States supplied samples that represented acute and convalescent COVID-19. PBMCs, B-cell-depleted T cells, or T cells were the source of the cDNA or gDNA that made up the material.

While infection was still active, Seattle patients were enrolled and then followed longitudinally. Authors' data handling: Researchers report that nucleated cell counts were estimated from reference gene primer amplification. TCRdb's copy holds only in-frame clones and misses some; the assay was immunoSEQ multiplex PCR. That table is the source of V, J and clone size, and D and trimming were worked out from the DNA. The sample yields roughly 200,000 clones, about 84% seen once. This clone appeared a single time. The sequencing input was peripheral blood. This sequence originates from an elderly woman with COVID-19, enrolled during active disease.

The CDR3 region is CASTQGAFTGNTIYF. CDR3 DNA sequence: TGTGCCAGCACACAGGGAGCATTTACTGGAAACACCATATATTTT. The chain has TRBV5-8 and TRBJ1-3, with D tentatively TRBD1 (6 bases). The CDR3 length is 15 residues. V lost 6 bases, J lost 2 bases, and 15 bases lay in between. CDR1 SGHTS and CDR2 YDEGEE come from the germline V gene. Full variable domain (outside the CDR3, taken from reference TRBV5-8 and TRBJ1-3): EAGVTQSPTHLIKTRGQQATLRCSPISGHTSVYWYQQALGLGLQFLLWYDEGEERNRGNFPPRFSGRQFPNYSSELNVNALELEDSALYLCASTQGAFTGNTIYFGEGSWLTVV.